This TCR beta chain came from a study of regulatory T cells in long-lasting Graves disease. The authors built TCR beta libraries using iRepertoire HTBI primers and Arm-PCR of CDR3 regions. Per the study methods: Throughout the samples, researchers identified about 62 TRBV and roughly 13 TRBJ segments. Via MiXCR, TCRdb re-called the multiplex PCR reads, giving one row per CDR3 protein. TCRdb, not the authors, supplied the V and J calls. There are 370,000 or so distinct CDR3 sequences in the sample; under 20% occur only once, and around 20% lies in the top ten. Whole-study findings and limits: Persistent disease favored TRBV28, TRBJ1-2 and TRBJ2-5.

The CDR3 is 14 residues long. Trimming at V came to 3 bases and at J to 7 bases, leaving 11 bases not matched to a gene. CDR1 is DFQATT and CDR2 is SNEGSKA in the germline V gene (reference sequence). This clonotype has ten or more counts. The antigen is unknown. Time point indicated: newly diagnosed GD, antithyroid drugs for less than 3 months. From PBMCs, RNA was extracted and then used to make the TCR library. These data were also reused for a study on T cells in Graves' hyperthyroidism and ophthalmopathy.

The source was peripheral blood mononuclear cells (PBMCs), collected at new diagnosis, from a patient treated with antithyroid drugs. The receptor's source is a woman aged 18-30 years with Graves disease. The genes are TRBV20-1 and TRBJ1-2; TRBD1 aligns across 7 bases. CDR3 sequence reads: CSARIGTVSFGYTF. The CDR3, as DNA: TGCAGTGCTAGGATCGGGACAGTCTCTTTTGGCTACACCTTC.